The present TCR beta chain was sequenced within a study of type 1 and type 2 diabetes patients. Looking at the study overall: Across the study, about 20 million paired-end reads were produced.

This clonotype came up a few times. CDR1 and CDR2 from the germline V gene are MNHEY and SMNVEV (reference sequence). The V and J ends lost 4 bases and 3 bases, in that order; junction bases with no gene match: 8. This CDR3 is built from 15 residues. Amplification started from genomic DNA. The TCR beta CDR3 region was amplified using 30 forward and 13 reverse primers. TCRdb re-called the multiplex PCR reads with MiXCR, one entry per CDR3 protein. In the table there are about 290,000 distinct CDR3 sequences, over 45% of which are singletons. Anyone with other autoimmune disease or infection in the prior four weeks was excluded.

Sequencing used peripheral blood mononuclear cells (PBMCs). The gene calls are TRBV27 and TRBJ2-7; 8 bases are shared with TRBD1. The clonotype originates from a man aged 18-30 years with type 2 diabetes. CDR3 sequence: CASSYGQGPVYEQYF. The CDR3 DNA reads as TGTGCCAGCAGTTATGGACAGGGTCCGGTCTACGAGCAGTACTTC.